The T cell receptor beta chain under discussion was sequenced for a study of T cell repertoires in cytomegalovirus infection. Trimming removed 5 bases from V and 0 bases from J, with 11 bases in between. Germline V gene data show CDR1 as MGHRA and CDR2 as YSYEKL. This CDR3 has 15 amino acids. From the reads, TCRdb called clonotypes with MiXCR, one entry per CDR3 protein. The table has some 920,000 distinct CDR3 sequences, approximately 31% seen once. For this clonotype: The antigen is undetermined.

The source was cultured CD8+ T cells from PBMCs, collected from culture after CMV antigen stimulation. This chain uses TRBV4-1 with TRBJ1-5, with D possibly being TRBD1 (5 bases). This sequence was found in a human donor in good health (CMV status not recorded). Some clones in this sample may be carry-over from other donors' samples. The DNA of the CDR3 is TGCGCCAGCAGCGCCCAGGGTTATAGCAATCAGCCCCAGCATTTT. Translated, it gives CASSAQGYSNQPQHF.